What follows are 30 T cell receptor beta chains derived from one specimen sequenced in a study of CD8+ T cells in alopecia areata. The treatment: oral pan-JAK inhibitor, 5-10 mg twice daily. cDNA reverse transcribed from extracted RNA served as the sequencing template. Sequencing used immunoSEQ multiplex PCR; TCRdb keeps in-frame clones, though not all of them. The sample lists 130,000 to 150,000 clones, roughly four fifths seen once, with about 25% in the top ten. Source: CD8+ T cells sorted from blood, taken at week 4, from a patient treated with tofacitinib. These receptors came from a human donor with alopecia areata.

Only a few counts were recorded for this clone. The chain combines TRBV2 with TRBJ2-2; TRBD2 agrees at 11 bases. The ends lost 4 bases at V and 1 base at J; junction bases unmatched: 2. This CDR3 comprises 16 residues. Germline CDR1 is SNHLY and CDR2 is FYNNEI. CDR3 sequence (DNA): TGTGCCAGCAGTGGGGGACTAGCGGAGAACACCGGGGAGCTGTTTTTT. This codes for CASSGGLAENTGELFF.

This chain uses TRBV6-1 with TRBJ2-4; 7 positions match TRBD1. Germline V gene sequence: CDR1 MNHNS, CDR2 SASEGT. CDR3 length: 14 amino acids. J gave up 8 bases and V 10 bases, and 14 bases lay outside the gene matches. CDR3 coding DNA: TGTGCCACGTCGACAGGGTTTTATTCGGACATTCAGTACTTC. Translating it yields CATSTGFYSDIQYF.

V gene TRBV27 combines with J gene TRBJ2-1; TRBD1 matches at 8 bases. Trimming at V came to 6 bases and at J to 4 bases, leaving 8 bases not matched to a gene. Germline CDR1 reads MNHEY; CDR2 reads SMNVEV (reference sequence). The CDR3 contains 15 residues. This CDR3 reads CASSPGGLLYNEQFF. The CDR3 DNA sequence: TGTGCCAGCAGCCCAGGGGGCTTGTTGTACAATGAGCAGTTCTTC.

The count of this clone is one. This chain joins TRBV4-1 and TRBJ1-1; no clear D. CDR1 is MGHRA, CDR2 YSYEKL, per germline. This CDR3 has 12 amino acids. Trimming pared 7 bases from V and 8 bases from J, leaving 14 bases between. CDR3 protein: CASIGPGLEAFF. CDR3 bases: TGCGCCAGCATAGGTCCGGGGTTAGAAGCTTTCTTT.

This chain joins TRBV6-5 and TRBJ2-3; TRBD2 is a possible D gene (7 bases). The CDR3 spans 16 residues. Per germline, CDR1 MNHEY and CDR2 SVGAGI. The V gene lost 2 bases and the J gene lost 0 bases, with 12 bases spanning the gap. CDR3: CASSYGPGGSTDTQYF. In nucleotides, the CDR3 is TGTGCCAGCAGTTACGGTCCGGGGGGCAGCACAGATACGCAGTATTTT.

The chain combines TRBV6-5 with TRBJ1-2, with 7 positions matching TRBD1. CDR1 is MNHEY, CDR2 SVGAGI, per germline. This CDR3 region has 13 residues. Trimming cost V 6 bases and J 0 bases; bases outside gene matches: 1. The CDR3 is CASRGTANYGYTF. In DNA form, the CDR3 reads TGTGCCAGCAGAGGGACAGCTAACTATGGCTACACCTTC.

This clone was detected once. This sequence joins TRBV7-9 and TRBJ1-2; 8 bases agree with TRBD1. The CDR3 covers 13 residues. In germline, CDR1 is SEHNR, CDR2 FQNEAQ (reference sequence). Losses at the gene ends were 6 bases for V and 3 bases for J; bases not matched to a gene: 3. The CDR3 DNA follows: TGTGCCAGCAGACAACAGGGGGACTATGGCTACACCTTC. Its translation is CASRQQGDYGYTF.

CDR3 nucleotide sequence: TGCGCCAGCAGCCAGGATTACGAGCAGTACTTC. Encoded protein: CASSQDYEQYF. The J gene is TRBJ2-7, the V gene TRBV4-1; D gene uncertain. Per the germline V gene, CDR1 is MGHRA and CDR2 is YSYEKL. The V gene lost 3 bases and the J gene lost 4 bases, with 4 bases spanning the gap. This CDR3 is built from 11 residues.

Turning to this clone: Compared with germline, one end of the junction differs, possibly owing to a read error. The chain uses TRBV9 and TRBJ2-7, with 8 bases fitting TRBD2. The CDR3 spans 12 residues. CDR1 SGDLS and CDR2 YYNGEE come from the germline V gene. DNA for the CDR3: TGTGCCAGTAGCGGGGTCCCCGACGAGCAGTACTTC. This sequence encodes CASSGVPDEQYF.

This chain connects TRBV4-2 to TRBJ2-1; the match to TRBD1 covers 10 bases. The germline V gene encodes CDR1 LGHNA and CDR2 YNFKEQ. The junction had 7 bases not matched to a gene; V was cut back by 3 bases and J by 8 bases. CDR3 length equals 15 residues. The CDR3 sequence is CASSQSGTGAYEQFF. In DNA, the CDR3 is TGTGCCAGCAGCCAGTCCGGGACAGGGGCCTATGAGCAGTTCTTC.

This chain uses TRBV4-1 with TRBJ2-7; D is ambiguous. CDR3 length: 13 residues. V dropped 1 base and J dropped 3 bases, with 7 bases sitting between them. The V gene's germline CDR1 is MGHRA and CDR2 YSYEKL. CDR3 sequence: CASSQGNNYEQYF. CDR3 DNA: TGCGCCAGCAGCCAAGGAAACAACTACGAGCAGTACTTC.

J is TRBJ1-6 and V is TRBV2; D not certain. Per the germline V gene, CDR1 is SNHLY and CDR2 is FYNNEI. V lost 5 bases, J lost 0 bases, and 14 bases lay in between. This CDR3 spans 17 amino acids. The CDR3: CASSPTLGSSYNSPLHF. CDR3 in DNA: TGTGCCAGCAGTCCTACATTGGGGAGCTCCTATAATTCACCCCTCCACTTT. Full variable domain (rest looked up from reference TRBV2 and TRBJ1-6): EPEVTQTPSHQVTQMGQEVILRCVPISNHLYFYWYRQILGQKVEFLVSFYNNEISEKSEIFDDQFSVERPDGSNFTLKIRSTKLEDSAMYFCASSPTLGSSYNSPLHFGNGTRLTVT.

This sequence joins TRBV2 and TRBJ1-6, with D perhaps matching TRBD1 (5 bases). V lost 3 bases and J 7 bases, leaving 13 bases between the germline ends. CDR3 length equals 15 residues. In germline, CDR1 is SNHLY, CDR2 FYNNEI. As DNA, the CDR3 is TGTGCCAGCAGTGATGGTCAGGGATGGAATTCACCCCTCCACTTT. It yields the protein CASSDGQGWNSPLHF.

Details on this clone: At the DNA level, this CDR3 is encoded by other sequences in the same sample as well. The chain couples TRBV7-2 to TRBJ2-7, with no clear D. The CDR3 loop spans 13 amino acids. CDR1 is SGHTA, CDR2 FQGNSA, per germline. V was pared by 1 base and J by 2 bases, with 6 bases between. CDR3 sequence: CASSLEGPYEQYF. Written as DNA, the CDR3 is TGTGCCAGCAGCTTAGAGGGCCCCTACGAGCAGTACTTC.

The chain links TRBV7-6 to TRBJ2-1; TRBD1 might be the D (6 bases). The CDR3 length is 13 residues. V lost 8 bases to trimming and J lost 4 bases, with 12 bases between them. The germline V gene encodes CDR1 SGHVS and CDR2 FNYEAQ. The chain's CDR3 is CASGGSQYNEQFF. The CDR3 bases are TGTGCCAGCGGGGGCAGCCAGTACAATGAGCAGTTCTTC.

V gene TRBV4-1 combines with J gene TRBJ2-7, with TRBD1 matching over 8 bases. This CDR3 contains 14 residues. Per germline, CDR1 MGHRA and CDR2 YSYEKL. V was clipped by 3 bases and J by 6 bases; unmatched bases: 7. CDR3: CASSHRQGSGEQYF. The DNA of the CDR3 is TGCGCCAGCAGCCACCGACAGGGGTCTGGCGAGCAGTACTTC.

The rearrangement uses TRBV7-2 and TRBJ2-3; D unclear. CDR1 is SGHTA and CDR2 is FQGNSA in the germline V gene. This CDR3 comprises 15 residues. V lost 0 bases and J 0 bases, leaving 7 bases between the germline ends. This CDR3 is CASSLADASTDTQYF. The CDR3, as DNA: TGTGCCAGCAGCTTAGCGGATGCCAGCACAGATACGCAGTATTTT. The full variable domain, in which reference TRBV7-2 and TRBJ2-3 provide the parts outside the CDR3, is GAGVSQSPSNKVTEKGKDVELRCDPISGHTALYWYRQSLGQGLEFLIYFQGNSAPDKSGLPSDRFSAERTGGSVSTLTIQRTQQEDSAVYLCASSLADASTDTQYFGPGTRLTVL.

This clone showed up just a few times. The chain couples TRBV4-1 to TRBJ2-1, with TRBD2 identical over 10 bases. This CDR3 has 15 amino acids. Germline V CDR1 and CDR2: MGHRA, YSYEKL. V lost 3 bases and J lost 5; bases outside the gene matches: 4. The CDR3 bases are TGCGCCAGCAGCCAGAGCGGGGGGGCGAACAATGAGCAGTTCTTC. This codes for CASSQSGGANNEQFF.

The chain recombines TRBV14 with TRBJ2-2, with D tentatively TRBD1 (6 bases). Germline CDR1 and CDR2: SGHDN and FVKESK. With 3 bases removed from V and 2 bases from J, the gap between germline ends came to 19 bases. The CDR3 spans 18 residues. The CDR3 nucleotides read TGTGCCAGCAGCCAGGACCCAGACAGGACCTTTAACACCGGGGAGCTGTTTTTT. Protein product: CASSQDPDRTFNTGELFF.

This clone turned up a few times. This sequence joins TRBV5-5 and TRBJ2-3; the D gene is possibly TRBD2 (5 bases). The CDR3 is 15 residues long. Germline V gene sequence: CDR1 SGHKS, CDR2 YYEKEE (reference sequence). Trimming removed 4 bases from V and 0 bases from J, with 12 bases in between. The chain's CDR3 is CASSGTSLSTDTQYF. Here the CDR3 DNA reads TGTGCCAGCAGCGGTACTAGTCTCAGCACAGATACGCAGTATTTT.

The chain has TRBV4-1 and TRBJ1-3; D remains unclear. Per germline, CDR1 MGHRA and CDR2 YSYEKL. Trimming removed 1 base at V and 2 bases at J, with 9 bases between. The CDR3 is 15 residues long. CDR3 nucleotide sequence: TGCGCCAGCAGCCAAGTCCCTATGCCTGGAAACACCATATATTTT. Amino acid sequence: CASSQVPMPGNTIYF.

The chain combines TRBV15 with TRBJ2-2; no reliable D call. The germline V gene encodes CDR1 LNHNV and CDR2 YYDKDF (reference sequence). The CDR3 consists of 17 residues. With 2 bases removed from V and 0 bases from J, the gap between germline ends came to 13 bases. CDR3 sequence reads: CATSRKRTDSNTGELFF. CDR3 sequence (DNA): TGTGCCACCAGCAGAAAAAGGACCGATTCGAACACCGGGGAGCTGTTTTTT.

The chain recombines TRBV6-6 with TRBJ2-2, with D possibly called TRBD1 or TRBD2 (5 bases each). The V gene's germline CDR1 is MNHNY and CDR2 SVGAGI (reference sequence). This CDR3 has 14 amino acids. Trimming left V 0 bases short and J 4 bases short, with 6 bases between. The CDR3 here is CASSYSGGTGELFF. The CDR3 coding sequence is TGTGCCAGCAGTTACTCTGGGGGCACCGGGGAGCTGTTTTTT.

This clone has only a few counts. V is TRBV5-6 and J is TRBJ2-3; D unresolved. The CDR3 totals 14 residues. Germline assignment: CDR1 SGHDT and CDR2 YYEEEE. Trimming shortened V by 2 bases and J by 0 bases, and 7 bases separated the two germline ends. This CDR3 is CASSFGASTDTQYF. The CDR3 region has the DNA TGTGCCAGCAGCTTTGGTGCTAGCACAGATACGCAGTATTTT.

Here the CDR3 DNA reads TGCAGTGCCGCTGGCGGCATTACCTACGAGCAGTACTTC. This sequence encodes CSAAGGITYEQYF. The chain uses TRBV29-1 and TRBJ2-5; no clear D gene. The better agreement between TRBJ2-7 and the DNA end casts doubt on the J call. Per germline, CDR1 SQVTM and CDR2 ANQGSEA. The CDR3 totals 13 residues.

This clone showed up just once. The chain uses TRBV6-6 and TRBJ2-1; no definite D call. The CDR3 runs 15 residues. Germline CDR1 reads MNHNY; CDR2 reads SVGAGI (reference sequence). Trimming pared 7 bases from V and 0 bases from J, leaving 13 bases between. For the CDR3, the DNA is TGTGCCAGCAACGTAGGAAGTAGCTCCTACAATGAGCAGTTCTTC. It codes for CASNVGSSSYNEQFF.

This chain connects TRBV6-6 to TRBJ2-5; weak D call: TRBD2 (6 bases). The V gene lost 5 bases and the J gene lost 2 bases, with 9 bases spanning the gap. The CDR3 sequence is 13 residues long. Germline-derived CDR1 and CDR2 are MNHNY and SVGAGI (reference sequence). CDR3 sequence (DNA): TGTGCCAGCAGTCCTGGGGGGCAAGAGACCCAGTACTTC. It is translated as CASSPGGQETQYF.

This clone was observed a handful of times. The genes are TRBV6-5 and TRBJ2-7; D unclear. V lost 10 bases, J lost 3 bases, and 19 bases lay in between. Germline V gene lookup returns CDR1 MNHEY and CDR2 SVGAGI. The CDR3 contains 14 residues. DNA of the CDR3: TGTGCCACCCGCGCGGACCACACCGGCTACGAGCAGTACTTC. Translated, it gives CATRADHTGYEQYF.

The chain employs TRBV7-2 and TRBJ2-2, with a tentative D call TRBD1 (6 bases). The CDR3 contains 14 residues. The ends were cut back, 4 bases at V and 1 base at J, with 7 bases in the middle. The V gene's germline CDR1 is SGHTA and CDR2 FQGNSA. This CDR3 reads CASSWDMNTGELFF. CDR3 coding DNA: TGTGCCAGCAGCTGGGACATGAACACCGGGGAGCTGTTTTTT.

This clone has more than one count but fewer than ten. The rearrangement links TRBV7-9 to TRBJ2-7; D gene uncertain. The CDR3 extends over 14 amino acids. Germline V gives CDR1 SEHNR, CDR2 FQNEAQ (reference sequence). V was trimmed by 5 bases and J by 2 bases, leaving 13 bases between them. CDR3 DNA sequence: TGTGCCAGCAGCCCTCTAACAGTGACCTACGAGCAGTACTTC. Its translation: CASSPLTVTYEQYF.